The 24 T cell receptor beta chains presented below share a single source sample, sequenced in a study of OX40 agonist ivuxolimab in advanced cancers. Repertoires were generated with immunoSEQ multiplex PCR, while TCRdb's copy carries only in-frame clones and drops some. This table holds 130,000 or so clones, approximately 90% found once. The specimen was CD4+ or CD8+ T cells sorted from blood, collected in a trial of the OX40 agonist ivuxolimab. Every receptor here comes from an adult with an advanced solid tumor such as melanoma, head and neck, liver or kidney cancer.

The V call is TRBV19, the J call TRBJ1-2, with TRBD1 matching 9 bases. Germline-derived CDR1 and CDR2 are LNHDA and SQIVND (reference sequence). The CDR3 spans 12 residues. The V segment lost 6 bases and the J segment 7 bases; nucleotides outside the gene matches: 3. CDR3 bases: TGTGCCAGTAGGAGACAGGGGGGTGGCTACACCTTC. Translation: CASRRQGGGYTF.

This chain connects TRBV7-2 to TRBJ1-5; TRBD1 agrees at 9 bases. The CDR3 length is 15 residues. V gave up 5 bases and J gave up 4 bases; unmatched junction bases: 6. CDR1 is SGHTA, CDR2 FQGNSA, per germline. CDR3 loop: CASSPYGTGNQPQHF. CDR3 sequence (DNA): TGTGCCAGCAGCCCGTACGGGACAGGGAATCAGCCCCAGCATTTT.

The genes are TRBV30 and TRBJ2-7, with D uncertain. CDR3 length: 12 residues. Germline loops: CDR1 GTSNPN, CDR2 SVGIG (reference sequence). The ends were cut back, 0 bases at V and 6 bases at J, with 9 bases in the middle. In nucleotides, the CDR3 is TGTGCCTGGAGTGTATCGAAGGGCGAGCAGTACTTC. Translating gives CAWSVSKGEQYF.

The chain uses TRBV25-1 and TRBJ1-3; D possibly corresponds to TRBD1 (5 bases). The CDR3 loop spans 14 amino acids. Trimming shortened V by 8 bases and J by 0 bases, and 11 bases separated the two germline ends. Germline-derived CDR1 and CDR2 are MGHDK and SYGVNS. The DNA of the CDR3 is TGTGCCAGCGGTCAAGGGACCTCTGGAAACACCATATATTTT. This encodes CASGQGTSGNTIYF. Full variable domain (rest looked up from reference TRBV25-1 and TRBJ1-3): EADIYQTPRYLVIGTGKKITLECSQTMGHDKMYWYQQDPGMELHLIHYSYGVNSTEKGDLSSESTVSRIRTEHFPLTLESARPSHTSQYLCASGQGTSGNTIYFGEGSWLTVV.

The CDR3 is CAKLGQIADRTDTQYF. Written as DNA, the CDR3 is TGTGCCAAACTTGGACAAATAGCGGACCGCACAGATACGCAGTATTTT. This chain uses TRBV21-1 with TRBJ2-3; the table's D call of TRBD2 was not tested on the DNA. TRBV21-1 is a pseudogene segment. The CDR3 spans 16 residues.

This sequence joins TRBV9 and TRBJ2-2; perhaps TRBD2 as D (7 bases). Trimming removed 2 bases from V and 3 bases from J, with 14 bases in between. CDR3 length: 16 amino acids. The germline V gene has CDR1 SGDLS and CDR2 YYNGEE. The CDR3 here is CASSVIGGADTGELFF. The DNA for the CDR3 is TGTGCCAGCAGCGTTATTGGGGGGGCTGACACCGGGGAGCTGTTTTTT.

V usage is TRBV19 and J usage is TRBJ1-2; unclear D gene. The V gene lost 4 bases and the J gene lost 2 bases, with 11 bases spanning the gap. The germline gives CDR1 LNHDA, CDR2 SQIVND (reference sequence). The CDR3 sequence is 14 residues long. The CDR3 DNA is TGTGCCAGTAGTAACCAAGACGGAAACTATGGCTACACCTTC. This encodes CASSNQDGNYGYTF.

In this sample, this clone turned up once. The chain carries TRBV2 and TRBJ2-3; 16 nucleotides agree with TRBD2. With 5 bases clipped from V and 10 bases from J, the junction kept 9 bases outside the gene matches. This CDR3 has 16 amino acids. Looked up from germline, CDR1 is SNHLY and CDR2 is FYNNEI. The CDR3 nucleotides read TGTGCCAGCAGTACCGGGACTAGCGGGAGGGCCTTCGCGCAGTATTTT. It encodes CASSTGTSGRAFAQYF.

The chain recombines TRBV10-3 with TRBJ2-5; the D gene could be TRBD1 or TRBD2 (5 bases each). This CDR3 has 15 amino acids. In germline, CDR1 is ENHRY, CDR2 SYGVKD. The V gene lost 0 bases and the J gene lost 1 base, with 9 bases spanning the gap. Here the CDR3 DNA reads TGTGCCATCAGTGAGTCGGGGGTCCCCCAAGAGACCCAGTACTTC. It translates to CAISESGVPQETQYF.

This chain uses TRBV27 with TRBJ2-2; D is tentatively TRBD1 or TRBD2 (5 bases each). V lost 7 bases, J lost 6 bases, and 21 bases lay in between. CDR3 length equals 16 residues. Germline V CDR1 and CDR2: MNHEY, SMNVEV (reference sequence). This CDR3 is CASTRYRDRPSGELFF. CDR3 bases: TGTGCCAGCACCCGATACCGGGACCGACCTTCCGGGGAGCTGTTTTTT.

This clone appeared once. J is TRBJ2-7 and V is TRBV4-3; 7 bases are shared with TRBD1. CDR1 is LGHNA and CDR2 is YSLEER in the germline V gene. The length of the CDR3 is 15 residues. V trimming: 0 bases; J trimming: 4 bases; junction bases outside the gene matches: 6. The DNA of the CDR3 is TGCGCCAGCAGCCAAGAGGGGATACAGGGGTACGAGCAGTACTTC. It translates to CASSQEGIQGYEQYF.

This clone was counted a single time. This chain connects TRBV25-1 to TRBJ2-3; 8 nucleotides line up with TRBD1. Germline CDR1 MGHDK, CDR2 SYGVNS. The CDR3 spans 16 residues. V was clipped by 3 bases and J by 7 bases; unmatched bases: 12. The CDR3 bases are TGTGCCAGCAGTGAGAGGGGGACAGGCCACGGGAATACGCAGTATTTT. Encoded protein: CASSERGTGHGNTQYF.

V is TRBV6-5 and J is TRBJ2-5, with D unclear. The CDR3 has 13 residues. Germline V lookup: CDR1 MNHEY, CDR2 SVGAGI. Between the trimmed V and J ends, which lost 4 bases and 4 bases, there was a span of 10 bases. This CDR3 is CASSSYAVETQYF. The CDR3 nucleotides are TGTGCCAGCAGTTCTTATGCAGTAGAGACCCAGTACTTC.

The V gene is TRBV6-1, the J gene TRBJ2-4, with D possibly called TRBD1 or TRBD2 (5 bases each). The germline V gene encodes CDR1 MNHNS and CDR2 SASEGT. Deletions cut 4 bases from V and 2 bases from J, with 12 bases between. There are 15 residues in the CDR3. The CDR3 coding sequence is TGTGCCAGCAGTGTCTTTGGGGGAACCAAAAACATTCAGTACTTC. Protein product: CASSVFGGTKNIQYF.

This clone occurred a few times. The gene calls are TRBV7-2 and TRBJ2-1; 7 bases are shared with TRBD2. The germline V gene encodes CDR1 SGHTA and CDR2 FQGNSA. V shed 1 base, J shed 4 bases, and the junction held 7 bases outside the gene matches. The CDR3 has 16 amino acids. The CDR3 coding sequence is TGTGCCAGCAGCTTAGTTAGGCTAGCGGTTTACAATGAGCAGTTCTTC. This gives the protein CASSLVRLAVYNEQFF.

The chain has TRBV7-9 and TRBJ2-2; 7 bases are a match to TRBD2. V shed 5 bases, J shed 0 bases, and the junction held 12 bases outside the gene matches. In germline, CDR1 is SEHNR, CDR2 FQNEAQ (reference sequence). The CDR3 contains 18 residues. CDR3 in amino acids: CASSPPWWEGSNTGELFF. DNA of the CDR3: TGTGCCAGCAGCCCCCCCTGGTGGGAGGGGTCGAACACCGGGGAGCTGTTTTTT.

The rearrangement uses TRBV11-3 and TRBJ1-1, with D possibly matching TRBD1 (5 bases). Germline lookup yields CDR1 SGHNT and CDR2 YENEEA. The length of the CDR3 is 15 residues. The V and J ends lost 5 bases and 4 bases respectively, with 17 bases between them. CDR3 in DNA: TGTGCCAGCAGCCCGTCCTCTCAGGGTGGCACTGAAGCTTTCTTT. This sequence encodes CASSPSSQGGTEAFF.

This chain links TRBV5-6 with TRBJ1-5; TRBD1 agrees at 9 bases. This CDR3 has 14 amino acids. Unmatched junction bases numbered 5, after V lost 3 bases and J lost 7 bases. Looked up from germline, CDR1 is SGHDT and CDR2 is YYEEEE. CDR3 in DNA: TGTGCCAGCAGCTGGGGGACAGGGCAACAGCCCCAGCATTTT. It encodes CASSWGTGQQPQHF.

The chain combines TRBV6-1 with TRBJ1-2; D is unresolved. Trimming pared 6 bases from V and 5 bases from J, leaving 10 bases between. CDR3 length: 12 residues. Looked up from germline, CDR1 is MNHNS and CDR2 is SASEGT. The CDR3, as DNA: TGTGCCAGCAGCGAGACATTTTATGGCTACACCTTC. Translation gives CASSETFYGYTF.

V usage is TRBV5-1 and J usage is TRBJ2-5; D perhaps matches TRBD2 (7 bases). The germline gives CDR1 SGHRS, CDR2 YFSETQ. The length of the CDR3 is 15 residues. Trimming pared 2 bases from V and 4 bases from J, leaving 15 bases between. The CDR3 protein is CASSFPGGGLETQYF. CDR3 coding DNA: TGCGCCAGCAGCTTCCCGGGGGGCGGTTTAGAGACCCAGTACTTC.

The chain uses TRBV6-1 and TRBJ2-1; D is uncertain. The CDR3 contains 13 residues. V lost 4 bases and J 4 bases, leaving 8 bases between the germline ends. From germline, CDR1 is MNHNS and CDR2 SASEGT. The CDR3 reads CASSGASYNEQFF. CDR3 nucleotides: TGTGCCAGCAGTGGGGCCTCTTACAATGAGCAGTTCTTC.

The V gene is TRBV4-1, the J gene TRBJ2-7; D unresolved. This CDR3 contains 14 residues. Germline assignment: CDR1 MGHRA and CDR2 YSYEKL. V lost 4 bases, J lost 4 bases, and 14 bases lay in between. The CDR3 spells CASSLAEGLYEQYF. DNA of the CDR3: TGCGCCAGCAGCCTTGCGGAAGGCCTGTACGAGCAGTACTTC.

This chain joins TRBV28 and TRBJ1-2; D possibly corresponds to TRBD1 (5 bases). The CDR3 consists of 13 residues. Trimming removed 2 bases at V and 3 bases at J, with 7 bases between. The V gene's germline CDR1 is MDHEN and CDR2 SYDVKM. The DNA for the CDR3 is TGTGCCAGCAGTTTAGGGGCAGACTATGGCTACACCTTC. The encoded protein is CASSLGADYGYTF.

V and J are TRBV7-3 and TRBJ2-1, with 10 bases lining up with TRBD2. The CDR3 is made up of 16 amino acids. Germline trimming cut 1 base from V and 7 bases from J; bases unmatched to any gene: 7. CDR1 is SGHTA, CDR2 FQGTGA, per germline. The CDR3 region has the DNA TGTGCCAGCAGCTTAAGTGCGTCTAGCGGGAGAAATGAGCAGTTCTTC. This encodes CASSLSASSGRNEQFF.